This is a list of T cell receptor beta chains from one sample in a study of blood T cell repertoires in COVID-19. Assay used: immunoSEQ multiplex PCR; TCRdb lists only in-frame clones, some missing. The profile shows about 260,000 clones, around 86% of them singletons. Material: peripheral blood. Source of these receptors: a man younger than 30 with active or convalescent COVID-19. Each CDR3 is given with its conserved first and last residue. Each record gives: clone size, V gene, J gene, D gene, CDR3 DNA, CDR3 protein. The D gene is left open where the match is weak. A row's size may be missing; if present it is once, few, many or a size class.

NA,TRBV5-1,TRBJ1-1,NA,TGCGCCAGCAGGTCTATGAACACTGAAGCTTTCTTT,CASRSMNTEAFF
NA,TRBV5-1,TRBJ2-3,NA,TGCGCCAGCAGCTTGGCGGGATTGACAGATACGCAGTATTTT,CASSLAGLTDTQYF
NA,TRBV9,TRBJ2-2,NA,TGTGCCAGCAGCACCCTCGGATCGACGGGAACCGGGGAGCTGTTTTTT,CASSTLGSTGTGELFF
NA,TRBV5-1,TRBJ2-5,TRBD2,TGCGCCAGCAGCTTCGGGACTAGCGGGAGTCAAGAGACCCAGTACTTC,CASSFGTSGSQETQYF
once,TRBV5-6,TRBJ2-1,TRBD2,TGTGCCAGCAGCGGGGAGGGGTCCTACAATGAGCAGTTCTTC,CASSGEGSYNEQFF
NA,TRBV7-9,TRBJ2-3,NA,TGTGCCAGCGAGGCGGATGCGCTGGATACGCAGTATTTT,CASEADALDTQYF
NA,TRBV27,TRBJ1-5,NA,TGTGCCAGCAGTGTCGGGGGAAGCGAACAGCCCCAGCATTTT,CASSVGGSEQPQHF
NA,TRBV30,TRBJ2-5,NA,TGTGCCTGGAGTCGCCAGGGACAAGAGACCCAGTACTTC,CAWSRQGQETQYF
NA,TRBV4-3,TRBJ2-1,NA,TGCGCCAGCAGCCAAGATCGGATTGTCGACCGGAGAGCTCATGAGCAGTTCTTC,CASSQDRIVDRRAHEQFF
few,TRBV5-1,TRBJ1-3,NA,TGCGCCAGCAGCTTGGACGGTGGAAACACCATATATTTT,CASSLDGGNTIYF
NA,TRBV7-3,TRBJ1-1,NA,TGTGCCAGCGCGGGATCCCCGAACACTGAAGCTTTCTTT,CASAGSPNTEAFF
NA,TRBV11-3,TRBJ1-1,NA,TGTGCCAGCAGCCTAGCGGGGAACACTGAAGCTTTCTTT,CASSLAGNTEAFF
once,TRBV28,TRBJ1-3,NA,TGTGCCAGCAGGACAGTGGAGAACACCATATATTTT,CASRTVENTIYF
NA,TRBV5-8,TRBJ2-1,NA,TGTGCCAGCAGCTTGAAAGGGGCCTCCTACAATGAGCAGTTCTTC,CASSLKGASYNEQFF
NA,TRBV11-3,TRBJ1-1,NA,TGTGCCAGCAGCTTTACTAGGAACACTGAAGCTTTCTTT,CASSFTRNTEAFF
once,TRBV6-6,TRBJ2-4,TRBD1,TGTGCCAGCACCGCACCGGACAGGGCAAGAAACATTCAGTACTTC,CASTAPDRARNIQYF
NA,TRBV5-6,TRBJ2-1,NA,TGTGCCAGCAGTTACCCCCTGGCGGGCGGGTACAATGAGCAGTTCTTC,CASSYPLAGGYNEQFF
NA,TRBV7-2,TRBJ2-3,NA,TGTGCCAGCAGCTGGAGCCAGGGGGAGGAAGATACGCAGTATTTT,CASSWSQGEEDTQYF
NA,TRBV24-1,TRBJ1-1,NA,TGTGCCACCAGGGAGACAGGCCTCGAAAGGTCTTTCTTT,CATRETGLERSFF
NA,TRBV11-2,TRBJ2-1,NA,TGTGCCAGCAGCTTAAGGAGCATAGCCGGCAATGAGCAGTTCTTC,CASSLRSIAGNEQFF
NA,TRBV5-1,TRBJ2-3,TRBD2,TGCGCCAGCAGCTTCTCTAGCGGGGGGGTCGATACGCAGTATTTT,CASSFSSGGVDTQYF
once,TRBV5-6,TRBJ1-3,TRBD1,TGTGCCAGCAGCTGGGCCGGGACAGGGGTTTACGGGTCTGGAAACACCATATATTTT,CASSWAGTGVYGSGNTIYF
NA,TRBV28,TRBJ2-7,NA,TGTGCCAGCAGCCTCAACGGACGGGGGTGGGAGCAGTACTTC,CASSLNGRGWEQYF
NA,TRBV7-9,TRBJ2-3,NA,TGTGCCAGCAGCCAGGGGGGCCTCACAGATACGCAGTATTTT,CASSQGGLTDTQYF
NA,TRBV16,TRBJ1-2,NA,TGTGCCAGCAGCCAATCTTCGAGACAGAGTTATGGCTACACCTTC,CASSQSSRQSYGYTF
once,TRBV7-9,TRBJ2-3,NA,TGTGCCAGCAGCTCCAGGGTTGGCACAGATACGCAGTATTTT,CASSSRVGTDTQYF
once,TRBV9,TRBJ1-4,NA,TGTGCCAGCAGCGTCGCGGGGAATGAAAAACTGTTTTTT,CASSVAGNEKLFF
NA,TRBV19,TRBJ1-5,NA,TGTGCCAGTATGGAGACAGGAACCGAACAGCCCCAGCATTTT,CASMETGTEQPQHF
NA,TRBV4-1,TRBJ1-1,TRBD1,TGCGCCAGCAGCCAAGACAGCTTGGGACAGGGTCACCAAGTGGCTGAAGCTTTCTTT,CASSQDSLGQGHQVAEAFF
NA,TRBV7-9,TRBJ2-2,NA,TGTGCCAGCAGCTCCCTAGACACCGGGGAGCTGTTTTTT,CASSSLDTGELFF
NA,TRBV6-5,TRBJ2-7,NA,TGTGCCAGCAGCCCCGGACAGACCTACGAGCAGTACTTC,CASSPGQTYEQYF
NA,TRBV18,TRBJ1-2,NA,TGTGCCAGCTCACCATATACCAGGATAAGTAGTGGCTACACCTTC,CASSPYTRISSGYTF
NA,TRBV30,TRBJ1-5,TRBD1,TGTGCCTGGAGTCTAGGGGGCAGGGAGCCCCAGCATTTT,CAWSLGGREPQHF
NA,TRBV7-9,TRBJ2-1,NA,TGTGCCAGCAGTCCCTGGGTAGCATCCTACAATGAGCAGTTCTTC,CASSPWVASYNEQFF
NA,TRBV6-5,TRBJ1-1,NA,TGTGCCAGTCCGGGCCGAGGGTACACTGAAGCTTTCTTT,CASPGRGYTEAFF
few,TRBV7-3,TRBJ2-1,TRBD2,TGTGCCAGCAGTCCTGGGACTAGCGGGGGGAATGAGCAGTTCTTC,CASSPGTSGGNEQFF
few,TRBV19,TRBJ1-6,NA,TGTGCCAGTAGTACTGTCTCCTATAATTCACCCCTCCACTTT,CASSTVSYNSPLHF
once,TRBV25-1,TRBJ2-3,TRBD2,TGTGCCAGCAGTGAATACGGCGGGGGGCCCTCCGCTACGCAGTATTTT,CASSEYGGGPSATQYF
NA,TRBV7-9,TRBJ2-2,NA,TGTGCCAGCAGCCAAGACAGGTACACCGGGGAGCTGTTTTTT,CASSQDRYTGELFF
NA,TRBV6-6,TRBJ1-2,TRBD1,TGTGCCAGCAGTCATACAGGGGGCGCGGTTGGCTACACCTTC,CASSHTGGAVGYTF
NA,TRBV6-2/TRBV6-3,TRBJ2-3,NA,TGTGCCAGCAGTTACTCCAGCGGTGGGAGGTATTTT,CASSYSSGGRYF
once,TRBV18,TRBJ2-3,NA,TGTGCCAGCTCACCAGGGGGGGCTCAAGATACGCAGTATTTT,CASSPGGAQDTQYF
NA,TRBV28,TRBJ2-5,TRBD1,TGTGCCAGCAGTTCAGGGACAGCAGCCGGGGAGACCCAGTACTTC,CASSSGTAAGETQYF
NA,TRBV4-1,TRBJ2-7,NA,TGCGCCAGCAGCCAAGACTGGCAGGTCTCCTACGAGCAGTACTTC,CASSQDWQVSYEQYF
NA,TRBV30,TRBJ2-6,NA,TGTGCCTGGACCACGTTGGGAGTGTTCGGGGCCAACGTCCTGACTTTC,CAWTTLGVFGANVLTF
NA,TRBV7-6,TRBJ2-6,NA,TGTGCCAGCAGCTTACCTGTGTCTGGGGCCAACGTCCTGACTTTC,CASSLPVSGANVLTF
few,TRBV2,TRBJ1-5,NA,TGTGCCAGCACGGGCGCGGGTTATAGCAATCAGCCCCAGCATTTT,CASTGAGYSNQPQHF
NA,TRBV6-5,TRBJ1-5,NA,TGTGCCAGCAGTTATGATGCCGGGAGCAATCAGCCCCAGCATTTT,CASSYDAGSNQPQHF
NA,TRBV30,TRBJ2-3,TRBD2,TGTGCCTGGGGCTCTGCCAGCGGGGGCACAGATACGCAGTATTTT,CAWGSASGGTDTQYF
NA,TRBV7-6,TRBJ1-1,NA,TGTGCCAGCAGCTTAGCGGGGGGTGAAGCTTTCTTT,CASSLAGGEAFF
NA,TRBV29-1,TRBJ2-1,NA,TGCAGCGTTGTAGGCGGAATTCACAATGAGCAGTTCTTC,CSVVGGIHNEQFF
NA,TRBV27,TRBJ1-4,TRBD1,TGTGCCAGCAGCATCGTCGGGACAGGGATCTCGATCGATAAAAAACTGTTTTTT,CASSIVGTGISIDKKLFF
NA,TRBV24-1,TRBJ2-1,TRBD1,TGTGCCACCAGTGATTCTACTACGGGACAGAGTTACAATGAGCAGTTCTTC,CATSDSTTGQSYNEQFF
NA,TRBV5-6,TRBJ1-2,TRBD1,TGTGCCAGCAGCTCCAGGGGGCGGGATGGCTACACCTTC,CASSSRGRDGYTF
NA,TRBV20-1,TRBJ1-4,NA,TGCAGTGCTGAATCGGGGTTAAAACTGTTTTTT,CSAESGLKLFF
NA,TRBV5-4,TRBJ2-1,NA,TGTGCCAGCAGCCCGTCGGGGTCCCGCTTAGATGAGCAGTTCTTC,CASSPSGSRLDEQFF
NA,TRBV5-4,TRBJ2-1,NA,TGTGCCAGCAGCCCCGGGGACTTCCCCGAGCAGTTCTTC,CASSPGDFPEQFF
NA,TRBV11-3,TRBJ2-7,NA,TGTGCCAGCAGCTTAGGTTTTAGCGGAACCTACGAGCAGTACTTC,CASSLGFSGTYEQYF
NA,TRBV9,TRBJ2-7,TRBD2,TGTGCCAGCAGCGTCGGACTAGATCAGATACGCGAGCAGTACTTC,CASSVGLDQIREQYF
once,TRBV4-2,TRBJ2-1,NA,TGTGCCAGCAGCCACGTCTCCCCCCACAATGAGCAGTTCTTC,CASSHVSPHNEQFF